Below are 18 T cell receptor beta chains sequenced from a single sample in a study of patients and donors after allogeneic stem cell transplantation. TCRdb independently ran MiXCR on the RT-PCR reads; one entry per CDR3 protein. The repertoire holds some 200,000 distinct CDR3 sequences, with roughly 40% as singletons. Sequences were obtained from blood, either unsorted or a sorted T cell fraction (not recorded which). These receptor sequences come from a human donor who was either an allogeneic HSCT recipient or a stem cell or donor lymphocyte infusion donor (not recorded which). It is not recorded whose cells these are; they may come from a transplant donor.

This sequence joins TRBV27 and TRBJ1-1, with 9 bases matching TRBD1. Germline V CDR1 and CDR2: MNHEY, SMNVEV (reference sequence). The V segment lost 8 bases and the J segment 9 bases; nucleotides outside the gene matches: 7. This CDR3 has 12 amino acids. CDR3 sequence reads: CASGKTGGKAFF. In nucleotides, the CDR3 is TGTGCCAGCGGAAAGACAGGGGGTAAAGCTTTCTTT.

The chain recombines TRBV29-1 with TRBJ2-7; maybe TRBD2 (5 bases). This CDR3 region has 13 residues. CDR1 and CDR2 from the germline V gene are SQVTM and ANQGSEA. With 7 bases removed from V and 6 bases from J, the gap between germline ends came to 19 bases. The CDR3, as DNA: TGCAGCGCCACCGGACTTTCCAAGGGCGAGCAGTACTTC. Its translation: CSATGLSKGEQYF.

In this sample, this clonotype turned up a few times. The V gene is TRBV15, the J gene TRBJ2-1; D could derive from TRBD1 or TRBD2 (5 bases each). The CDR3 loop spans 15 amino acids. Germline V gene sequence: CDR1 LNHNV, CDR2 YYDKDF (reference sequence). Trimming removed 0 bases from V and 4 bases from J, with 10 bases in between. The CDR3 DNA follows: TGTGCCACCAGCAGAGATGGGACCACGTACAATGAGCAGTTCTTC. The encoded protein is CATSRDGTTYNEQFF.

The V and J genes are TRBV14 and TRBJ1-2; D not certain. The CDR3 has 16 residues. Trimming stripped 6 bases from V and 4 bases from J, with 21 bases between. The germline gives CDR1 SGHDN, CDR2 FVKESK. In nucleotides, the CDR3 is TGTGCCAGCAGTCATCTAGGACTAGGACGGTCCTATGGCTACACCTTC. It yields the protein CASSHLGLGRSYGYTF.

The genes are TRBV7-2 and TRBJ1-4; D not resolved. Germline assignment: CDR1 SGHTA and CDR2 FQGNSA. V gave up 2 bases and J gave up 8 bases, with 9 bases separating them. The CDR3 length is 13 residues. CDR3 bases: TGTGCCAGCAGCTTATTGTCGGGGGAAAAACTGTTTTTT. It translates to CASSLLSGEKLFF. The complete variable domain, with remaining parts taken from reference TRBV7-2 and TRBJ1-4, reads GAGVSQSPSNKVTEKGKDVELRCDPISGHTALYWYRQSLGQGLEFLIYFQGNSAPDKSGLPSDRFSAERTGGSVSTLTIQRTQQEDSAVYLCASSLLSGEKLFFGSGTQLSVL.

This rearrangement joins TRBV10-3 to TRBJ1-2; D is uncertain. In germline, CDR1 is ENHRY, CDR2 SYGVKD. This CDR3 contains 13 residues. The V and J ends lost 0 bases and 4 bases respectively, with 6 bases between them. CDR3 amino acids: CAISESGPYGYTF. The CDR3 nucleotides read TGTGCCATCAGTGAGTCGGGTCCCTATGGCTACACCTTC.

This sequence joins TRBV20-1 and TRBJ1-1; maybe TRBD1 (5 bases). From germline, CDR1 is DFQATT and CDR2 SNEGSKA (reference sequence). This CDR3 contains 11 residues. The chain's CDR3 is CRAQVGAEAFF. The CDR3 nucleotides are TGCAGGGCACAGGTAGGGGCTGAAGCTTTCTTT.

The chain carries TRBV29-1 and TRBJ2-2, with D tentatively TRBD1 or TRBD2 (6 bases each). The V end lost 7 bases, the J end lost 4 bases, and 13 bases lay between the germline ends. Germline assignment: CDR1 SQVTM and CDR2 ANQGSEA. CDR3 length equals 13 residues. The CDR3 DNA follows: TGCAGCGGCCGGGGGCGCGGCACCGGGGAGCTGTTTTTT. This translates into CSGRGRGTGELFF.

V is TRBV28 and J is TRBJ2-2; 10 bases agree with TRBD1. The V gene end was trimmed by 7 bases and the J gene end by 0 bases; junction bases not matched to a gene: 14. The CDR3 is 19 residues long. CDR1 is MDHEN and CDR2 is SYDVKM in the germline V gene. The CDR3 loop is CASTLGTGVPPTNTGELFF. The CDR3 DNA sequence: TGTGCCAGCACCTTGGGGACAGGGGTCCCCCCCACGAACACCGGGGAGCTGTTTTTT.

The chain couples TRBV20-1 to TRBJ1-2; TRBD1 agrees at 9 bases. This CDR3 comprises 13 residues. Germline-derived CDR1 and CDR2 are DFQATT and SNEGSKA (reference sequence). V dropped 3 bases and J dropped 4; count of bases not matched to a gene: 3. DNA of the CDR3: TGCAGTGCTAGGGACAGGGGTAGCTATGGCTACACCTTC. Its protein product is CSARDRGSYGYTF.

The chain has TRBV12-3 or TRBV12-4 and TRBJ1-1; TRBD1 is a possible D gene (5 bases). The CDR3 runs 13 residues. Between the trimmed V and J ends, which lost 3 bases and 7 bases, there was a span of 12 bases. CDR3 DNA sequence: TGTGCCAGCAGTTTCGGGGGATCAGGTGAAGCTTTCTTT. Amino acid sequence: CASSFGGSGEAFF.

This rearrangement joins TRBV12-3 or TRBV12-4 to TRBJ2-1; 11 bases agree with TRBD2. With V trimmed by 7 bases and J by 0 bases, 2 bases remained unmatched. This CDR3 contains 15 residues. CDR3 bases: TGTGCCAGCACCACTAGCGGGAGCTCCTACAATGAGCAGTTCTTC. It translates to CASTTSGSSYNEQFF.

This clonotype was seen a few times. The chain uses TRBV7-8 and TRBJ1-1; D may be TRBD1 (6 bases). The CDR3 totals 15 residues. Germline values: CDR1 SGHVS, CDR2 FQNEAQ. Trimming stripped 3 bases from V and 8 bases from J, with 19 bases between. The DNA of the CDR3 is TGTGCCAGCAGCTTTCGGATTCGGGACACTGAAGAAGCTTTCTTT. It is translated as CASSFRIRDTEEAFF.

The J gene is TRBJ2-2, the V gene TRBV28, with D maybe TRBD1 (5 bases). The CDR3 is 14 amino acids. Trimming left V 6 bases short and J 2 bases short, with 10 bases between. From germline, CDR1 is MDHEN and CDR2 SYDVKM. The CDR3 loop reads CASSPTGNTGELFF. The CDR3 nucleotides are TGTGCCAGCAGCCCCACAGGAAACACCGGGGAGCTGTTTTTT.

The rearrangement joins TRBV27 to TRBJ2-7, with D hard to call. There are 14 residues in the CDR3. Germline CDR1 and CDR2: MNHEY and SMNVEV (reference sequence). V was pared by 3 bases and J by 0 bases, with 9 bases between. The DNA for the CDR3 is TGTGCCAGCAGTTTGTCCCTTTACTCCTACGAGCAGTACTTC. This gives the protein CASSLSLYSYEQYF.

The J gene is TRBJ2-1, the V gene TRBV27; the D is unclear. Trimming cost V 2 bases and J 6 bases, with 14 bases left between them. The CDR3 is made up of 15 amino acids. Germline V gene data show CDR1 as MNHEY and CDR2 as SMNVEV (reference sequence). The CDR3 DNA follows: TGTGCCAGCAGTTTAGGGCAGGCTTCGAGCAATGAGCAGTTCTTC. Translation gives CASSLGQASSNEQFF.

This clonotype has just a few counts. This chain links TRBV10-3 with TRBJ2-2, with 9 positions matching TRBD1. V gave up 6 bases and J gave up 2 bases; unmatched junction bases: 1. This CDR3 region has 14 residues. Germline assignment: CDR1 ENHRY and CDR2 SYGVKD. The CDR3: CAIRGQGNTGELFF. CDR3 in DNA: TGTGCCATCAGGGGACAGGGTAACACCGGGGAGCTGTTTTTT.

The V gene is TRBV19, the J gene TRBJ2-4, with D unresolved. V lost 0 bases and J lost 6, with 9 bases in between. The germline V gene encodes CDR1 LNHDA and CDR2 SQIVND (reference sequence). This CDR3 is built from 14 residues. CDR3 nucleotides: TGTGCCAGTAGTATAGATGTGGCGCCAAACATTCAGTACTTC. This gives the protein CASSIDVAPNIQYF.